This T cell receptor (beta chain) was profiled in a study of technical replicates of blood from several donors. CDR1 is ENHRY, CDR2 SYGVKD, per germline. Trimming at V came to 2 bases and at J to 2 bases, leaving 6 bases not matched to a gene. The length of the CDR3 is 16 residues. TCRdb keeps only in-frame clones here, not all; method: immunoSEQ multiplex PCR. This sample has 60,000 to 90,000 clones, with over 85% found just once. This clone was seen once. This clonotype was obtained from a human donor in good health. The chain recombines TRBV10-3 with TRBJ2-3; 8 nucleotides align to TRBD1. Sequencing was performed on T cells isolated from PBMCs. The CDR3 is CAISEARTGLTDTQYF. For the CDR3, the DNA is TGTGCCATCAGTGAGGCGCGGACAGGGCTCACAGATACGCAGTATTTT.